This TCR beta chain was captured in a study of T cell changes during pregnancy in multiple sclerosis. Generated by immunoSEQ multiplex PCR, the TCRdb table keeps only in-frame clones and is missing some. The sample shows about 27,000 clones, about nine tenths of them seen only once. The CDR3 has 16 amino acids. With 4 bases clipped from V and 5 bases from J, the junction kept 13 bases outside the gene matches. Germline V CDR1 and CDR2: SGHRS, YFSETQ. The sequencing used CD8+ T cells from peripheral blood mononuclear cells, collected in the second trimester of pregnancy. The origin of this receptor is a female donor with multiple sclerosis, enrolled in a pregnancy study. The V and J genes are TRBV5-1 and TRBJ1-1; 8 nucleotides agree with TRBD1. In DNA, the CDR3 is TGCGCCAGCAGCCTTGGACAGGGCCTAAGACGGACTGAAGCTTTCTTT. Encoded protein: CASSLGQGLRRTEAFF.